This entry is about one T cell receptor (beta chain). Data came from immunoSEQ multiplex PCR; TCRdb stores just in-frame clones and leaves some out. The sample records roughly 57,000 clones, approximately 80% being singletons. The sample comes from a study of blood T cell repertoires in COVID-19. Looking at the study overall: Spain, Italy and the United States supplied samples that represented acute and convalescent COVID-19. Sources were T cells, B-cell-depleted T cells, or PBMCs; the material itself was cDNA or gDNA.

From germline, CDR1 is MNHEY and CDR2 SVGEGT. CDR3 length equals 15 residues. The ends were cut back, 5 bases at V and 6 bases at J, with 17 bases in the middle. The sequenced material came from peripheral blood. This TCR derives from a man aged 70-80 years with active or convalescent COVID-19. This chain links TRBV6-2 or TRBV6-3 with TRBJ1-5; a possible D gene is TRBD1 (6 bases). The CDR3 nucleotides read TGTGCCAGCAGTGAGGGACAATTTCTGGCTCAGCCCCAGCATTTT. Its translation: CASSEGQFLAQPQHF.